The 29 T cell receptor beta chains below come from one sample, sequenced in a study of metastatic and nonmetastatic thyroid tumors. With MiXCR, TCRdb called clones anew from the PCR reads. Of 20,000 or so clones detected, 22% appear once; the ten largest clones hold roughly an eighth. No treatment of any kind had been given to any patient before thyroid surgery. What was sequenced was tumor tissue. The receptors come from a female donor with papillary thyroid cancer or a benign thyroid nodule (not recorded which). Some clones in this sample may be carry-over from other donors' samples.

The chain links TRBV6-5 to TRBJ2-1; 10 nucleotides align to TRBD2. The V and J ends lost 4 bases and 8 bases, in that order; junction bases with no gene match: 5. This CDR3 has 14 residues. CDR1 and CDR2 from the germline V gene are MNHEY and SVGAGI. CDR3 nucleotides: TGTGCCAGCAGTTTTAAGCGGGAGGGTTATGAGCAGTTCTTC. Amino acids: CASSFKREGYEQFF.

In its sample, this clone was seen a few times. The junction and the germline gene differ at one end; a read error may be behind it. This chain uses TRBV6-2 or TRBV6-3 with TRBJ1-2; no clear D. Per the germline V gene, CDR1 is MNHEY and CDR2 is SVGEGT. The CDR3 loop spans 13 amino acids. Written as DNA, the CDR3 is TGTGCCAGCAGTTACACCACCGGGATGGACTACATCTTC. It translates to CASSYTTGMDYIF.

By share, this clone ranks as medium-sized (0.01 to 0.1%). Additional DNA sequences in this sample encode the identical CDR3. The rearrangement joins TRBV20-1 to TRBJ2-7; TRBD2 is a possible D gene (6 bases). The V and J ends lost 6 bases and 0 bases respectively, with 9 bases between them. The CDR3 contains 12 residues. Germline-derived CDR1 and CDR2 are DFQATT and SNEGSKA (reference sequence). This chain's CDR3 is CSATRGSYEQYF. In nucleotides, the CDR3 is TGCAGTGCGACGCGGGGCTCCTACGAGCAGTACTTC.

The genes are TRBV20-1 and TRBJ2-7; the match to TRBD2 covers 12 bases. The length of the CDR3 is 11 residues. In germline, CDR1 is DFQATT, CDR2 SNEGSKA (reference sequence). Trimming at V came to 6 bases and at J to 10 bases, leaving 4 bases not matched to a gene. CDR3 in DNA: TGCAGTGCGACTAGCGGGAGTGTTCAGTACTTC. Amino acid sequence: CSATSGSVQYF.

This clone occurred many times. One end of the junction does not line up with germline, which may come from a read error. The genes are TRBV6-1 and TRBJ2-7; 13 nucleotides agree with TRBD2. The germline V gene has CDR1 MNHNS and CDR2 SASEGT. The CDR3 sequence is 17 residues long. The DNA of the CDR3 is TGTGCCAGCAGTTCGGGACTAGCGGGATTTTTTTCGCGGGAGCGGTACTTC. This gives the protein CASSSGLAGFFSRERYF.

This clone was seen only a few times. The chain joins TRBV20-1 to TRBJ2-1, with 13 nucleotides matching TRBD2. With 3 bases clipped from V and 7 bases from J, the junction kept 3 bases outside the gene matches. This CDR3 has 14 residues. From germline, CDR1 is DFQATT and CDR2 SNEGSKA (reference sequence). Here the CDR3 reads CSASGLAGVNEQFF. The CDR3, as DNA: TGCAGTGCTAGCGGACTAGCGGGAGTTAATGAGCAGTTCTTC.

This clone has just a few counts. Given the absence of the conserved phenylalanine or tryptophan at the CDR3 end, a read error is likely. The J gene is TRBJ2-3, the V gene TRBV12-3 or TRBV12-4; tentative D call: TRBD1 (6 bases). The CDR3 has 12 residues. Trimming took 4 bases from V and 10 from J, leaving 12 bases between them. Here the CDR3 DNA reads TGTGCCAGCAGTTCCTGGACAGTATCGCAGTATCTT. Translating gives CASSSWTVSQYL.

This clone was observed a handful of times. The chain links TRBV6-4 to TRBJ2-1; D might be TRBD2 (6 bases). This CDR3 has 15 amino acids. Germline loops: CDR1 MRHNA, CDR2 SNTAGT. Trimming cost V 3 bases and J 8 bases, with 17 bases left between them. The CDR3 bases are TGTGCCAGCAGTGATTCCGTGGGAGGAGCGGATGAGCAGTTCTTC. It specifies CASSDSVGGADEQFF.

This clone was detected a few times. V and J are TRBV20-1 and TRBJ2-7, with 10 bases identical to TRBD2. With V trimmed by 1 base and J by 5 bases, 11 bases remained unmatched. From germline, CDR1 is DFQATT and CDR2 SNEGSKA (reference sequence). The CDR3 contains 16 residues. In nucleotides, the CDR3 is TGCAGTGCTAGAGGGGAAGCGGGAGGGGCCGGGGACGAGCAGTACTTC. Translating gives CSARGEAGGAGDEQYF.

The rearrangement uses TRBV7-8 and TRBJ1-2, with D possibly matching TRBD1 (6 bases). CDR1 is SGHVS and CDR2 is FQNEAQ in the germline V gene. With 8 bases removed from V and 6 bases from J, the gap between germline ends came to 16 bases. The CDR3 is 13 residues long. This chain's CDR3 is CASAMVRGNGYTF. In DNA form, the CDR3 reads TGTGCCAGCGCCATGGTCAGGGGTAATGGCTACACCTTC.

This clone has ten or more counts. This chain connects TRBV5-1 to TRBJ2-7; 9 nucleotides align to TRBD1. V lost 4 bases, J lost 3 bases, and 17 bases stayed unmatched. This CDR3 is built from 18 residues. Germline CDR1 SGHRS, CDR2 YFSETQ. CDR3 sequence: CASSLRTGDENIDYEQYF. CDR3 in DNA: TGCGCCAGCAGCCTCCGGACAGGGGATGAAAACATTGACTACGAGCAGTACTTC.

This chain connects TRBV5-1 to TRBJ2-3; 7 bases agree with TRBD2. CDR1 SGHRS and CDR2 YFSETQ come from the germline V gene. This CDR3 has 15 amino acids. V was clipped by 5 bases and J by 3 bases; unmatched bases: 9. CDR3 bases: TGCGCCAGCAGTCGGGCGGGAGCAGGTACAGATACGCAGTATTTT. Its protein is CASSRAGAGTDTQYF.

This clone came up many times. V is TRBV20-1 and J is TRBJ2-1; D is possibly TRBD2 (6 bases). The CDR3 has 14 amino acids. The V gene's germline CDR1 is DFQATT and CDR2 SNEGSKA (reference sequence). Deletions cut 3 bases from V and 6 bases from J, with 15 bases between. CDR3 in amino acids: CSASLRGGPNEQFF. As DNA, the CDR3 is TGCAGTGCTAGTTTGCGGGGAGGCCCCAATGAGCAGTTCTTC.

V and J are TRBV6-1 and TRBJ2-1; 8 bases line up with TRBD2. Germline V lookup: CDR1 MNHNS, CDR2 SASEGT. V was pared by 6 bases and J by 4 bases, with 14 bases of the junction left unmatched. CDR3 size: 17 residues. The CDR3: CASSISLVLAAYNEQFF. The DNA for the CDR3 is TGTGCCAGCAGCATAAGTTTGGTACTAGCGGCATACAATGAGCAGTTCTTC.

This clone was seen a handful of times. V usage is TRBV24-1 and J usage is TRBJ1-2; 9 bases are a match to TRBD1. CDR3 length equals 18 residues. V dropped 9 bases and J dropped 5; count of bases not matched to a gene: 21. The germline V gene has CDR1 KGHDR and CDR2 SFDVKD. The CDR3 loop is CATYGPGQGKGFQYGYTF. DNA for the CDR3: TGTGCCACCTATGGGCCGGGACAGGGTAAAGGATTCCAATATGGCTACACCTTC.

This clone has ten or more counts. This sequence joins TRBV18 and TRBJ1-1; D remains unclear. The V gene lost 5 bases and the J gene lost 7 bases, with 11 bases spanning the gap. Germline values: CDR1 KGHSH, CDR2 LQKENI. This CDR3 comprises 12 residues. The CDR3 reads CASSGVFFEAFF. The CDR3 DNA follows: TGTGCCAGCTCAGGGGTCTTCTTTGAAGCTTTCTTT.

This clone was recorded many times. The rearrangement uses TRBV20-1 and TRBJ2-3; D uncertain. The CDR3 sequence is 15 residues long. CDR1 and CDR2 (germline): DFQATT, SNEGSKA (reference sequence). The V end was cut by 0 bases, the J end by 0 bases, with 10 bases between. Here the CDR3 DNA reads TGCAGTGCTAGAGAGCACGATACTAGCACAGATACGCAGTATTTT. This gives the protein CSAREHDTSTDTQYF.

This clone was seen many times. Different DNA sequences within this sample yield the same CDR3. The chain carries TRBV18 and TRBJ2-7; D is perhaps TRBD1 (5 bases). V was trimmed by 2 bases and J by 3 bases, leaving 14 bases between them. Germline loops: CDR1 KGHSH, CDR2 LQKENI. The CDR3 loop spans 15 amino acids. The CDR3 region has the DNA TGTGCCAGCTCACCAGGGGCAAGGGCCCTCTACGAGCAGTACTTC. Its protein product is CASSPGARALYEQYF.

This clone occurred a few times. V usage is TRBV19 and J usage is TRBJ1-2, with no clear D. Germline V CDR1 and CDR2: LNHDA, SQIVND (reference sequence). This CDR3 spans 15 amino acids. Trimming pared 5 bases from V and 4 bases from J, leaving 17 bases between. CDR3 loop: CASSDARLYAYGYTF. The CDR3 coding sequence is TGTGCCAGTAGTGATGCCCGACTCTACGCCTATGGCTACACCTTC.

The chain employs TRBV5-5 and TRBJ1-2; D is possibly TRBD1 (5 bases). Looked up from germline, CDR1 is SGHKS and CDR2 is YYEKEE (reference sequence). The CDR3 runs to 15 residues. Trimming stripped 4 bases from V and 3 bases from J, with 16 bases between. The CDR3 DNA reads TGTGCCAGCAGCGGGGGACCGGGACCTGACTATGGCTACACCTTC. It codes for CASSGGPGPDYGYTF.

This clone was seen ten or more times. The DNA for the CDR3 is TGTGCCAGCTCTGTATGGGGGAATAGCAATCAGCCCCAGCATTTT. Amino acids: CASSVWGNSNQPQHF. This sequence joins TRBV7-2 and TRBJ1-5; D might be TRBD1 (5 bases). CDR1 and CDR2 from the germline V gene are SGHTA and FQGNSA. CDR3 length equals 15 residues. V was clipped by 8 bases and J by 0 bases, with 14 bases between them.

In this sample, this clone turned up a few times. This rearrangement joins TRBV11-2 to TRBJ2-1; D not resolved. This CDR3 contains 14 residues. The V end was cut by 0 bases, the J end by 13 bases, with 16 bases between. Germline CDR1 and CDR2: SGHAT and FQNNGV. In nucleotides, the CDR3 is TGTGCCAGCAGCTTAGATCTTCTATGGGCTAGTCAGTTCTTC. Its protein product is CASSLDLLWASQFF.

The chain carries TRBV28 and TRBJ1-2; 12 bases agree with TRBD1. V lost 0 bases and J lost 7; bases outside the gene matches: 12. In germline, CDR1 is MDHEN, CDR2 SYDVKM. CDR3 length: 18 residues. CDR3 bases: TGTGCCAGCAGTTTATGGGGCCGGGGACAGGGGGCTATGGGTGGCTACACCTTC. It translates to CASSLWGRGQGAMGGYTF.

Note on this clone: A much larger clonotype is one base distant, so this may be a read error. The V and J genes are TRBV30 and TRBJ2-5; either TRBD1 or TRBD2 may fit D (5 bases each). CDR1 GTSNPN and CDR2 SVGIG come from the germline V gene (reference sequence). The V end was cut by 0 bases, the J end by 8 bases, with 16 bases between. This CDR3 is 14 amino acids long. In DNA form, the CDR3 reads TGTGCCTGGAGTGTACTCCGGGGCAGGGATACCCAGTACTTC. Translation: CAWSVLRGRDTQYF.

Judged by abundance, this clone is medium-sized. The genes are TRBV19 and TRBJ2-7, with D possibly matching TRBD2 (6 bases). Germline V gives CDR1 LNHDA, CDR2 SQIVND (reference sequence). Trimming pared 8 bases from V and 4 bases from J, leaving 21 bases between. The CDR3 runs 15 residues. The CDR3 spells CASSQWLAVTYEQYF. The CDR3 DNA sequence: TGTGCCAGTTCTCAATGGTTAGCGGTAACATACGAGCAGTACTTC. The full variable domain, rest sourced from reference TRBV19 and TRBJ2-7, is DGGITQSPKYLFRKEGQNVTLSCEQNLNHDAMYWYRQDPGQGLRLIYYSQIVNDFQKGDIAEGYSVSREKKESFPLTVTSAQKNPTAFYLCASSQWLAVTYEQYFGPGTRLTVT.

This clone was found many times. V usage is TRBV18 and J usage is TRBJ1-1; possibly TRBD1 for D (6 bases). This CDR3 contains 12 residues. Germline V gene lookup returns CDR1 KGHSH and CDR2 LQKENI. Trimming pared 6 bases from V and 4 bases from J, leaving 9 bases between. The CDR3 reads CASSEGGTEAFF. The CDR3 DNA sequence: TGTGCCAGCTCGGAAGGGGGCACTGAAGCTTTCTTT. The full variable domain, its missing parts supplied by reference TRBV18 and TRBJ1-1, is NAGVMQNPRHLVRRRGQEARLRCSPMKGHSHVYWYRQLPEEGLKFMVYLQKENIIDESGMPKERFSAEFPKEGPSILRIQQVVRGDSAAYFCASSEGGTEAFFGQGTRLTVV.

The J gene is TRBJ2-2, the V gene TRBV19; D is undetermined. The germline V gene has CDR1 LNHDA and CDR2 SQIVND (reference sequence). The CDR3 loop spans 14 amino acids. Trimming left V 4 bases short and J 2 bases short, with 8 bases between. CDR3 residues: CASSNQANTGELFF. The DNA of the CDR3 is TGTGCCAGTAGTAACCAGGCAAACACCGGGGAGCTGTTTTTT.

The rearrangement joins TRBV30 to TRBJ2-3; D possibly matches TRBD1 or TRBD2 (5 bases each). V shed 2 bases and J shed 2 bases, with 14 bases lying between them. The germline gives CDR1 GTSNPN, CDR2 SVGIG (reference sequence). The CDR3 has 15 residues. The CDR3 DNA follows: TGTGCCTGGAGTCGGGGCCAAACTTTCACAGATACGCAGTATTTT. It translates to CAWSRGQTFTDTQYF.

The CDR3 sequence is CAWRGPYLSGNTIYF. Here the CDR3 DNA reads TGTGCCTGGAGGGGGCCATATCTCTCTGGAAACACCATATATTTT. V and J are TRBV30 and TRBJ1-3; possibly TRBD1 for D (5 bases). V was trimmed by 3 bases and J by 0 bases, leaving 12 bases between them. There are 15 residues in the CDR3. The germline V gene has CDR1 GTSNPN and CDR2 SVGIG (reference sequence).